This T cell receptor (beta chain) was recorded in a study of neurological immune-mediated disorders. Points from the study as a whole: HTLV-1-associated myelopathy ranked highest for TCR clonal expansion and multiple sclerosis lowest, beneath healthy controls.

TCRdb independently ran MiXCR on the 5' RACE reads; one entry per CDR3 protein. Here the sample spans approximately 37,000 distinct CDR3 sequences, 3% to 4% being singletons. In this sample, this clonotype turned up many times. Its antigen is still unknown. V gave up 7 bases and J gave up 0 bases, with 6 bases separating them. This CDR3 has 13 amino acids. Germline assignment: CDR1 KGHDR and CDR2 SFDVKD. The rearrangement uses TRBV24-1 and TRBJ1-5; D gene uncertain. This TCR was sampled from a man aged 25-45 years with multiple sclerosis. Sequences were obtained from PBMCs. The CDR3 DNA sequence: TGTGCCACCAGCCCAAATAGCAATCAGCCCCAGCATTTT. This gives the protein CATSPNSNQPQHF.